The clone carrying this TCR beta chain showed up just once. Using immunoSEQ multiplex PCR, the repertoire was profiled, and TCRdb retains in-frame clones only, with some absent. The table includes some 14,000 clones, 90% detected once. Germline-derived CDR1 and CDR2 are SGHDT and YYEEEE. With 0 bases removed from V and 5 bases from J, the gap between germline ends came to 15 bases. The CDR3 length is 15 residues. The sample belongs to a study of blood T cell repertoires in COVID-19. This rearrangement joins TRBV5-6 to TRBJ2-7; a possible D gene is TRBD1 (5 bases). Sequencing was performed on peripheral blood. This TCR was sampled from a human donor with active COVID-19. The donor label of this sample is uncertain. The CDR3 loop reads CASSLVGQGWNEQYF. CDR3 nucleotide sequence: TGTGCCAGCAGCTTGGTCGGGCAGGGCTGGAACGAGCAGTACTTC.